These T cell receptor beta chains were read from a single sample in a study of blood T cell repertoires in COVID-19. Only in-frame clones appear in the TCRdb table, and some are missing; sequencing was by immunoSEQ multiplex PCR. The data show approximately 140,000 clones, about 85% seen once. The sample consisted of peripheral blood. These receptors were collected from a man in his forties or fifties with active or convalescent COVID-19. Both conserved end residues are part of each CDR3. D genes are given only for firm matches. Size is stated for part of the rows, as once, few or many counts, or as a class when the clone is expanded.

CDR3 length	V gene	clone size	D gene	J gene	CDR3 DNA	CDR3 protein
17	TRBV19	few	.	TRBJ1-6	TGTGCCAGCAGCGGGAACAGGGCCGCGGTGGGTATTTCACCCCTCCACTTT	CASSGNRAAVGISPLHF
17	TRBV5-1	few	TRBD2	TRBJ2-5	TGCGCCAGCAGCCTCAACCGGAGCGGGGTTAACCAAGAGACCCAGTACTTC	CASSLNRSGVNQETQYF
17	TRBV7-3	.	.	TRBJ2-3	TGTGCCAGCAGCCTTTCCTCGACACGGGGGGCTGGAGATACGCAGTATTTT	CASSLSSTRGAGDTQYF
14	TRBV5-1	.	.	TRBJ2-7	TGCGCCAGCAGTCCCGACAGCAACTCCTACGAGCAGTACTTC	CASSPDSNSYEQYF
17	TRBV3-1/TRBV3-2	.	.	TRBJ2-5	TGTGCCAGCAGTCAAGATAGGGGGGGGCTAATGCAAGAGACCCAGTACTTC	CASSQDRGGLMQETQYF
19	TRBV3-1/TRBV3-2	once	TRBD2	TRBJ2-2	TGTGCCAGCAGCCAAGACAGGGATTACGGGACTAGCGGGACCGGGGAGCTGTTTTTT	CASSQDRDYGTSGTGELFF
14	TRBV5-4	few	TRBD1	TRBJ1-1	TGTGCCAGCGTTCGACAGGGGGAGAACACTGAAGCTTTCTTT	CASVRQGENTEAFF
13	TRBV18	.	.	TRBJ2-5	TGTGCCAGCTCACCGGGACTTCAAGAGACCCAGTACTTC	CASSPGLQETQYF
20	TRBV7-3	.	.	TRBJ1-5	TGTGCCAGCAGCTTAAGTCCGGCCATGGGCCTCAAAGGGGGCAATCAGCCCCAGCATTTT	CASSLSPAMGLKGGNQPQHF
15	TRBV2	.	TRBD2	TRBJ2-5	TGTGCCACCAGAGGGACTAGCGGGGGACAAGAGACCCAGTACTTC	CATRGTSGGQETQYF
13	TRBV7-2	.	.	TRBJ1-1	TGTGCCAGCAGCTCTTCAGGGAGGACTGAAGCTTTCTTT	CASSSSGRTEAFF
15	TRBV15	.	.	TRBJ2-7	TGTGCCACCAGCAGAGGGGGGGACAGTTCCTACGAGCAGTACTTC	CATSRGGDSSYEQYF
13	TRBV9	.	.	TRBJ2-3	TGTGCCAGCAGCCCCCGCCCGGAGGATACGCAGTATTTT	CASSPRPEDTQYF
14	TRBV7-6	.	.	TRBJ1-6	TGTGCCAGCAGCTCCCGGGACACTAATTCACCCCTCCACTTT	CASSSRDTNSPLHF
16	TRBV18	.	.	TRBJ1-3	TGTGCCAGCTCACCACCGAGTTCTCACTCTGGAAACACCATATATTTT	CASSPPSSHSGNTIYF
17	TRBV5-5	.	TRBD1	TRBJ2-5	TGTGCCAGCAGCTTGACCGGGACAGGGGGGTTGGCGGAGACCCAGTACTTC	CASSLTGTGGLAETQYF
15	TRBV27	.	.	TRBJ1-1	TGTGCCAGCAGTCTGGGGAGGTGGGTCGGGACTGAAGCTTTCTTT	CASSLGRWVGTEAFF
15	TRBV5-5	once	.	TRBJ2-7	TGTGCCAGCAGCTTGAGGGCGGTAGAGGAGGGCGAGCAGTACTTC	CASSLRAVEEGEQYF
17	TRBV5-1	.	TRBD1	TRBJ1-6	TGCGCCAGCAGCTTGGCTCCGGACGCAGGGGGGAATTCACCCCTCCACTTT	CASSLAPDAGGNSPLHF
11	TRBV27	once	.	TRBJ2-4	TGTGCCAGCAAGGCGGAAAACATTCAGTACTTC	CASKAENIQYF
14	TRBV11-2	.	.	TRBJ2-1	TGTGCCAGCAGCTTAGTTCAGGGGCAGGATGAGCAGTTCTTC	CASSLVQGQDEQFF
15	TRBV3-1/TRBV3-2	.	TRBD1	TRBJ1-4	TGTGCCAGCAGCCCACAGGGGGCCCCTAATGAAAAACTGTTTTTT	CASSPQGAPNEKLFF